These 5 T cell receptor beta chains originate from one sample sequenced in a study of OX40 agonist ivuxolimab in advanced cancers. Clones were sequenced by immunoSEQ multiplex PCR, and TCRdb holds only the in-frame ones, with some missing. The profile covers about 76,000 clones, with approximately 92% appearing a single time and 0.15% to 0.2% taken by the ten largest. The sample here was CD4+ or CD8+ T cells sorted from blood, taken in a trial of the OX40 agonist ivuxolimab. These TCRs come from an adult with an advanced solid tumor such as melanoma, head and neck, liver or kidney cancer.

CDR3: CASSVTMGDETQYF. CDR3 DNA: TGCGCCAGCAGCGTGACTATGGGGGACGAGACCCAGTACTTC. V and J are TRBV5-1 and TRBJ2-5; D is tentatively TRBD1 or TRBD2 (5 bases each). This CDR3 is 14 amino acids long. Trimming shortened V by 4 bases and J by 5 bases, and 15 bases separated the two germline ends. Germline CDR1 reads SGHRS; CDR2 reads YFSETQ.

The CDR3 DNA reads TGCGCCAGCAGCTTAGACGGAGGACAGGGAGGTGAAAAACTGTTTTTT. Encoded protein: CASSLDGGQGGEKLFF. The chain joins TRBV5-1 to TRBJ1-4; 8 bases agree with TRBD1. The CDR3 contains 16 residues. Germline loops: CDR1 SGHRS, CDR2 YFSETQ. V trimming: 2 bases; J trimming: 7 bases; junction bases outside the gene matches: 10.

This CDR3 reads CASSYSTLNEQFF. The CDR3 DNA reads TGTGCCAGCAGTTACTCGACACTAAATGAGCAGTTCTTC. The V and J genes are TRBV6-5 and TRBJ2-1; the D is unclear. V was cut by 0 bases and J by 7 bases, with 7 bases left in between. CDR3 size: 13 residues. Germline lookup yields CDR1 MNHEY and CDR2 SVGAGI.

The chain links TRBV28 to TRBJ2-1; 7 positions match TRBD2. The CDR3 is 17 residues long. Germline loops: CDR1 MDHEN, CDR2 SYDVKM. V lost 5 bases, J lost 8 bases, and 18 bases stayed unmatched. DNA for the CDR3: TGTGCCAGCAGTCCACGATCCCTTGGACTAGGTGTTCATGAGCAGTTCTTC. It encodes CASSPRSLGLGVHEQFF.

This clone has more than one count but fewer than ten. This rearrangement joins TRBV19 to TRBJ1-2, with D unresolved. CDR3 size: 10 residues. The V end lost 7 bases, the J end lost 3 bases, and 3 bases lay between the germline ends. Germline lookup yields CDR1 LNHDA and CDR2 SQIVND (reference sequence). Here the CDR3 reads CASKDYGYTF. The DNA of the CDR3 is TGTGCCAGTAAAGACTATGGCTACACCTTC.